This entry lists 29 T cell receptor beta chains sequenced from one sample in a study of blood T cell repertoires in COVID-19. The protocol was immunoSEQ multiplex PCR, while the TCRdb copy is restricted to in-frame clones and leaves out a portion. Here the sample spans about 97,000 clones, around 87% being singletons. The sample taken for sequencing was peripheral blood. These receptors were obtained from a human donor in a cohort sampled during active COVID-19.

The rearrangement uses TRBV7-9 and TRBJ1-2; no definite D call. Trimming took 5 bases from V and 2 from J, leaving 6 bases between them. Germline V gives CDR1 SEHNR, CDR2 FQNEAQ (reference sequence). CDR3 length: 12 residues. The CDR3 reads CASSRSNYGYTF. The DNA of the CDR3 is TGTGCCAGCAGCCGGTCCAACTATGGCTACACCTTC.

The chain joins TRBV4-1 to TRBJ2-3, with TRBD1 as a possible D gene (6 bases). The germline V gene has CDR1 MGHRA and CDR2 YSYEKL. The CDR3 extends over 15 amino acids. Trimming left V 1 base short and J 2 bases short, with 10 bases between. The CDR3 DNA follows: TGCGCCAGCAGCCAAGTTGCAGGGGCCACAGATACGCAGTATTTT. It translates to CASSQVAGATDTQYF.

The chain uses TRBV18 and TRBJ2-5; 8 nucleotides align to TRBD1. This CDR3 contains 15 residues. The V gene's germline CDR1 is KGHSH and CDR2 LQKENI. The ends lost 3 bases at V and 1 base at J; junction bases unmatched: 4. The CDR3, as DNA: TGTGCCAGCTCACCCGGACAGGGCGTCCAAGAGACCCAGTACTTC. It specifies CASSPGQGVQETQYF.

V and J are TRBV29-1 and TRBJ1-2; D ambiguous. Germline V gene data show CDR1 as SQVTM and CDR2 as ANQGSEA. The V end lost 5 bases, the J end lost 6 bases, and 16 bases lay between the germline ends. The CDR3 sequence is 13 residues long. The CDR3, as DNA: TGCAGCGTTTCTGACCGGGGTTGGGATGGCTACACCTTC. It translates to CSVSDRGWDGYTF.

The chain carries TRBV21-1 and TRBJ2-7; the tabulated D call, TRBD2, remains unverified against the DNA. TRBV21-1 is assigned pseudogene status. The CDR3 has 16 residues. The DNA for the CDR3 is TGTGCCAGCAGCAAAGGGTGCGGGGAAAGCTCCTACGAGCAGTACTTC. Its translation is CASSKGCGESSYEQYF.

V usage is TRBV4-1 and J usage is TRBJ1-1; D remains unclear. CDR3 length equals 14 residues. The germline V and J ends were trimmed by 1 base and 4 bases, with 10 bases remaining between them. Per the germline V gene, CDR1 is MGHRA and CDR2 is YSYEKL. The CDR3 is CASSQGHAGTEAFF. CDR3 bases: TGCGCCAGCAGCCAAGGACATGCGGGCACTGAAGCTTTCTTT.

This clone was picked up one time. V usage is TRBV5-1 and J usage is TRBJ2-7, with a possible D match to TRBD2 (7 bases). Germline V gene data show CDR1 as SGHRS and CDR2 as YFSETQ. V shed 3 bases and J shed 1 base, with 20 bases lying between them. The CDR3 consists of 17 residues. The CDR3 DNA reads TGCGCCAGCAGCTGGGGAGGGCAGGGGCTCAGTTCCTACGAGCAGTACTTC. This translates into CASSWGGQGLSSYEQYF.

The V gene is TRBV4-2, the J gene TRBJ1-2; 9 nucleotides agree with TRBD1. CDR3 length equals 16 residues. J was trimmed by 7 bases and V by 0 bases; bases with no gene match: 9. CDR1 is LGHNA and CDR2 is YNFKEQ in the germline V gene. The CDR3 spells CASSQEEDRGAGGYTF. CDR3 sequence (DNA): TGTGCCAGCAGCCAAGAGGAGGACAGGGGAGCCGGTGGCTACACCTTC.

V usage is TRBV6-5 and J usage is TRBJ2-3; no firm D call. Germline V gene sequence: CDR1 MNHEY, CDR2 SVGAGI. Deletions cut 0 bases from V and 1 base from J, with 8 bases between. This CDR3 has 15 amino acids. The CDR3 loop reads CASSYSGSRTDTQYF. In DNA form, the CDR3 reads TGTGCCAGCAGTTACTCCGGGTCCCGCACAGATACGCAGTATTTT.

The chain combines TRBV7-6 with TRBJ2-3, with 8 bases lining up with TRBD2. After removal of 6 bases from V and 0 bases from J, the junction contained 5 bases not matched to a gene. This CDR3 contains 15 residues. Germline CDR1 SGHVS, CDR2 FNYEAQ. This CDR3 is CASSGIAGSTDTQYF. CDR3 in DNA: TGTGCCAGCAGTGGGATAGCGGGGAGCACAGATACGCAGTATTTT.

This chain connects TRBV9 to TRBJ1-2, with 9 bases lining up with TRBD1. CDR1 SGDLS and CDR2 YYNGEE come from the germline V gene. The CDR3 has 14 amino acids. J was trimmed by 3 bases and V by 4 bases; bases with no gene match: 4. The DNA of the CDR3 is TGTGCCAGCAGCAGGGACAGGGTGGACTATGGCTACACCTTC. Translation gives CASSRDRVDYGYTF.

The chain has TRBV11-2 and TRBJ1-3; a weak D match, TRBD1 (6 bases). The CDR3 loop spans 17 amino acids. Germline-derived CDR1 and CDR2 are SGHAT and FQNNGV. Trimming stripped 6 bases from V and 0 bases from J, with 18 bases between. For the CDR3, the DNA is TGTGCCAGCAGTCAGGGGACGGGTGCCTACTCTGGAAACACCATATATTTT. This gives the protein CASSQGTGAYSGNTIYF.

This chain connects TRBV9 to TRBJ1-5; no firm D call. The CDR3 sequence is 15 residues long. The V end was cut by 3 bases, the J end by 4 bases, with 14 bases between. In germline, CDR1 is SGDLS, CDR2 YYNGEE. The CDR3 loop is CASSGGTGRNQPQHF. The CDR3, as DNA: TGTGCCAGCAGCGGCGGTACCGGCCGAAATCAGCCCCAGCATTTT.

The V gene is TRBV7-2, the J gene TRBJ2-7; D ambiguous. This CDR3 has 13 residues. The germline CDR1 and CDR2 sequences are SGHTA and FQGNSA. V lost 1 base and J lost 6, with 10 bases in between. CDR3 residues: CASSLGPKPEQYF. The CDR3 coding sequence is TGTGCCAGCAGCTTAGGTCCGAAGCCCGAGCAGTACTTC.

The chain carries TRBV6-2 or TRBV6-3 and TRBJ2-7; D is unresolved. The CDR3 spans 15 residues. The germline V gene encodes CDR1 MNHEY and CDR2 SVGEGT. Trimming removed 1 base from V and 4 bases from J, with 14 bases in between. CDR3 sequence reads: CASSYFETEKYEQYF. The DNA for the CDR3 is TGTGCCAGCAGTTACTTCGAGACGGAGAAGTACGAGCAGTACTTC.

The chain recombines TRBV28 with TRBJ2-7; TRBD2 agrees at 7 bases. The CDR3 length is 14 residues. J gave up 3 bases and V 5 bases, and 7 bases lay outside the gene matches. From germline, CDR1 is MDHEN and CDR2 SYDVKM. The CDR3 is CASSKPGGNYEQYF. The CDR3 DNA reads TGTGCCAGCAGTAAACCCGGGGGGAACTACGAGCAGTACTTC.

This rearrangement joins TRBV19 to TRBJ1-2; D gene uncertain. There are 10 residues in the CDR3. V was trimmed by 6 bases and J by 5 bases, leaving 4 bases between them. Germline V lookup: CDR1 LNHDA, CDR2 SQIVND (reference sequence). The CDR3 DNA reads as TGTGCCAGTAGCCGTTATGGCTACACCTTC. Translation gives CASSRYGYTF.

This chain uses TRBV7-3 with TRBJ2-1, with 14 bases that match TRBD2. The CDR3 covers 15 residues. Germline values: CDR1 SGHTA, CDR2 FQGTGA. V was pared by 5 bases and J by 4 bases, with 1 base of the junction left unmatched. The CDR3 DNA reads TGTGCCAGCAGCGGGACTAGCGGGAGTTACAATGAGCAGTTCTTC. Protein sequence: CASSGTSGSYNEQFF.

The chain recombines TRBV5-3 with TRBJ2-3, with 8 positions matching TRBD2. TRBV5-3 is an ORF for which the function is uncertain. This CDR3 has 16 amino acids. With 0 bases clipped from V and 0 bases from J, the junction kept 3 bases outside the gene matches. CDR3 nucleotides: TGTGCCAGAAGCTTGGTGCCTAGCGGGAGCACAGATACGCAGTATTTT. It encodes CARSLVPSGSTDTQYF.

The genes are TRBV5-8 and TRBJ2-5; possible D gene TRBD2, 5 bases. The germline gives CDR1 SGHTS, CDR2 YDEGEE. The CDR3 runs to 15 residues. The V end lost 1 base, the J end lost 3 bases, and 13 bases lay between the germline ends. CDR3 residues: CASSLLPGFEETQYF. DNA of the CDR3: TGTGCCAGCAGCTTGTTGCCGGGATTTGAAGAGACCCAGTACTTC.

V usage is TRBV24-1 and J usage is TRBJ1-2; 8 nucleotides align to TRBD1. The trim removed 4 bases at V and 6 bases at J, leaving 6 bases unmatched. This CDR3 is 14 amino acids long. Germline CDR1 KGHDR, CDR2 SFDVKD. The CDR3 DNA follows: TGTGCCACCAGTGACCAGAACAGGGGGAATGGCTACACCTTC. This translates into CATSDQNRGNGYTF.

The CDR3 loop reads CASSQDPNTEAFF. CDR3 DNA sequence: TGTGCCAGCAGCCAAGACCCTAACACTGAAGCTTTCTTT. V usage is TRBV4-2 and J usage is TRBJ1-1; no clear D. V was shortened by 0 bases and J by 2 bases, with 4 bases between the two germline ends. The CDR3 has 13 residues. Germline CDR1 reads LGHNA; CDR2 reads YNFKEQ.

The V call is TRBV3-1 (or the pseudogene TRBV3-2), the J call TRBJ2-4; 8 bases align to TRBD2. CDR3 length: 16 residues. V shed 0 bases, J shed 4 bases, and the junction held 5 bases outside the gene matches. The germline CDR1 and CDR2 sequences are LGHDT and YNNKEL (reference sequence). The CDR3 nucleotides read TGTGCCAGCAGCCAAGATGGAACGGGAGGGAAAAACATTCAGTACTTC. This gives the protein CASSQDGTGGKNIQYF.

CDR3 DNA sequence: TGTGCCACCAGCGGACAGTTCAAGATGAACACTGAAGCTTTCTTT. Its protein is CATSGQFKMNTEAFF. The V gene is TRBV15, the J gene TRBJ1-1, with D maybe TRBD1 (6 bases). The CDR3 runs to 15 residues. Deletions cut 5 bases from V and 0 bases from J, with 13 bases between. Germline assignment: CDR1 LNHNV and CDR2 YYDKDF (reference sequence).

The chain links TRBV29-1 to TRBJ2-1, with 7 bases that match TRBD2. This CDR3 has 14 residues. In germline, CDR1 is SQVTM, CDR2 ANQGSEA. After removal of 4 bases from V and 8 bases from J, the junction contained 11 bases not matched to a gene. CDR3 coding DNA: TGCAGCGTTGTGTCGGGAGGCCACGGCGATGAGCAGTTCTTC. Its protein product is CSVVSGGHGDEQFF.

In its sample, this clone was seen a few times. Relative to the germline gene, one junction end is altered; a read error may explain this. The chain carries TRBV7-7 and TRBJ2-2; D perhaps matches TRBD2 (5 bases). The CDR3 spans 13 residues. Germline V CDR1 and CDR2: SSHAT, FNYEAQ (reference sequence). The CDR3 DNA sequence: TGTGCTAGCAGCTTAGAGCGGACCGGGGAGCTGTTTTTT. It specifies CASSLERTGELFF.

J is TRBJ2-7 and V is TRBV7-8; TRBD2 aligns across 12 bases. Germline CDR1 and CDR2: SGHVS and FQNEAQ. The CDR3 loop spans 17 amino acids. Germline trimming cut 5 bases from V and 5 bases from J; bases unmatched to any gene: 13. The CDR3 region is CASSLVTPTSGRNEQYF. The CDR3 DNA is TGTGCCAGCAGCCTCGTGACCCCGACTAGCGGGAGAAACGAGCAGTACTTC. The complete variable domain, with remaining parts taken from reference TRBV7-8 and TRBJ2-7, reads GAGVSQSPRYKVAKRGQDVALRCDPISGHVSLFWYQQALGQGPEFLTYFQNEAQLDKSGLPSDRFFAERPEGSVSTLKIQRTQQEDSAVYLCASSLVTPTSGRNEQYFGPGTRLTVT.

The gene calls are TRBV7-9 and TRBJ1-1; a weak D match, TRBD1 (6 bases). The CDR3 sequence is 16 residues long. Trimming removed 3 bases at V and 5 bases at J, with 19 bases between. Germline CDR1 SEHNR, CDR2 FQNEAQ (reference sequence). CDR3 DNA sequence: TGTGCCAGCAGCTTGTGGGACATTGTAGGTAGAACTGAAGCTTTCTTT. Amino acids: CASSLWDIVGRTEAFF.

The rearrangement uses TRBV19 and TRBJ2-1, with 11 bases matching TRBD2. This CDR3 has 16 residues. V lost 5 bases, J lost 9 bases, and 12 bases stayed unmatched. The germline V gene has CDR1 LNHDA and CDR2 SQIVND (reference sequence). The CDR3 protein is CASSEQLAGAFGEQFF. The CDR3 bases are TGTGCCAGTAGTGAACAACTAGCGGGAGCTTTTGGTGAGCAGTTCTTC.